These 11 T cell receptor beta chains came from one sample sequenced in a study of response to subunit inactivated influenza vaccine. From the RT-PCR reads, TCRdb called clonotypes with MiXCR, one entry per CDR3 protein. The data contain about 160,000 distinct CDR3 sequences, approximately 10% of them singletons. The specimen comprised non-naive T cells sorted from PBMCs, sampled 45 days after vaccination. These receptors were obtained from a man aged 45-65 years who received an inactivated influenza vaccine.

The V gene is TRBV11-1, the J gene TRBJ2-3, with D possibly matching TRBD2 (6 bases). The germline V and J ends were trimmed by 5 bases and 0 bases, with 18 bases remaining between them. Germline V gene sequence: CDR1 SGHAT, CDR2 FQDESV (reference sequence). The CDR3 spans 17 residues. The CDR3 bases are TGTGCCAGCAGCCAAGGGCGGAAGGGACTTAGCACAGATACGCAGTATTTT. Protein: CASSQGRKGLSTDTQYF.

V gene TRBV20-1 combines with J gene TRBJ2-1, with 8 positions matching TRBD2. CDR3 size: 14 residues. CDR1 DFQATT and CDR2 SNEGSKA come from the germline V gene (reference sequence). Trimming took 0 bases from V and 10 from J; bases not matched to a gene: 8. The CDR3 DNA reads TGCAGTGCTAGAGATTTGTTACTAGCGGTCGAGCAGTTCTTC. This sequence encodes CSARDLLLAVEQFF.

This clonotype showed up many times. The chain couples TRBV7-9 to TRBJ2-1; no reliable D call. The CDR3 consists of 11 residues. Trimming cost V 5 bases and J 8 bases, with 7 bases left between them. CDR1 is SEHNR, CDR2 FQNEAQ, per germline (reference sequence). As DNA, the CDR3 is TGTGCCAGCAGCCCACACTATGAGCAGTTCTTC. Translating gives CASSPHYEQFF.

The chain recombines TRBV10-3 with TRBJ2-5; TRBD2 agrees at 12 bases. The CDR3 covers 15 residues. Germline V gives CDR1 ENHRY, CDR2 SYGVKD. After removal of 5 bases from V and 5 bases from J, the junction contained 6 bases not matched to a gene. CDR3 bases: TGTGCCATCAGTCCGACTAGCGGGAGAAGGGAGACCCAGTACTTC. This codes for CAISPTSGRRETQYF.

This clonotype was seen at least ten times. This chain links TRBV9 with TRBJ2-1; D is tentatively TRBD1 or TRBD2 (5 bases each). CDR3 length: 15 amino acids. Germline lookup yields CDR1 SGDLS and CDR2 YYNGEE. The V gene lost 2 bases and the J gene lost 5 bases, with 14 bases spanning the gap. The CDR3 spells CASSVRDRYNNEQFF. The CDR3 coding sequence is TGTGCCAGCAGCGTCCGGGACCGCTACAACAATGAGCAGTTCTTC.

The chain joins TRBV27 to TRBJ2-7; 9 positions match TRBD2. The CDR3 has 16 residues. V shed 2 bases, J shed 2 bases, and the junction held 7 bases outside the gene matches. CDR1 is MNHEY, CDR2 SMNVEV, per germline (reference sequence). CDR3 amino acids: CASSLKFVAGAYEQYF. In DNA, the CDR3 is TGTGCCAGCAGTTTAAAGTTCGTAGCGGGGGCCTACGAGCAGTACTTC.

This CDR3 is CASSPPIRATSFGNTIYF. The CDR3 region has the DNA TGTGCCAGCTCACCACCGATCCGGGCTACGTCCTTTGGAAACACCATATATTTT. The chain links TRBV18 to TRBJ1-3; D gene unclear. The CDR3 sequence is 18 residues long. Trimming left V 0 bases short and J 3 bases short, with 18 bases between. Germline V CDR1 and CDR2: KGHSH, LQKENI.

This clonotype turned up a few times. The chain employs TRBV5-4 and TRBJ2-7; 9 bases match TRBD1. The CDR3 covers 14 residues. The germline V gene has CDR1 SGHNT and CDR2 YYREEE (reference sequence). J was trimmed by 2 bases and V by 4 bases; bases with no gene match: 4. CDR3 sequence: CASSRDREAYEQYF. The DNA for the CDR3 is TGTGCCAGCAGCCGGGACAGGGAGGCCTACGAGCAGTACTTC.

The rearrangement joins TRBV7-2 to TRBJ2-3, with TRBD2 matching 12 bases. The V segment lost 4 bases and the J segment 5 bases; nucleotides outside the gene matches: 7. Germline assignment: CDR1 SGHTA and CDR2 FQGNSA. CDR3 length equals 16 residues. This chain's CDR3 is CASSYTSGRSKDTQYF. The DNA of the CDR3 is TGTGCCAGCAGCTACACTAGCGGGAGGTCAAAAGATACGCAGTATTTT.

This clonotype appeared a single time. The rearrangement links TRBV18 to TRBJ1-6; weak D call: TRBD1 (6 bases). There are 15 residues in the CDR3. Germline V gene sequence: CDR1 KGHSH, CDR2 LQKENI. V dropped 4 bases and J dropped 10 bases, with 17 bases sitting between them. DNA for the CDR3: TGTGCCAGCTCACTTCGTGCAGGGGAGGACTCACCCCTCCACTTT. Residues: CASSLRAGEDSPLHF.

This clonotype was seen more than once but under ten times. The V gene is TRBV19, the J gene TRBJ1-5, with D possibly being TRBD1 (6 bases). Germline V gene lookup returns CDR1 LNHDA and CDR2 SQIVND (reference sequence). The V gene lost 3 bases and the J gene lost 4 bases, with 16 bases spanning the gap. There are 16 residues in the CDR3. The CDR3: CASSIFLDRNNQPQHF. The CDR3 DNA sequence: TGTGCCAGTAGTATCTTTCTGGACAGAAATAATCAGCCCCAGCATTTT.